Each of the 24 T cell receptor beta chains below was sequenced from the same sample in a study of blood T cell repertoires in COVID-19. Clones were sequenced by immunoSEQ multiplex PCR, and TCRdb holds only the in-frame ones, with some missing. Here the sample spans approximately 75,000 clones, 75% to 85% being singletons. The sample taken for sequencing was peripheral blood. These receptors were obtained from a young man with COVID-19, enrolled during active disease.

A few counts support this clone. This sequence joins TRBV13 and TRBJ2-6; TRBD1 aligns across 8 bases. The V segment lost 2 bases and the J segment 3 bases; nucleotides outside the gene matches: 12. The CDR3 spans 19 residues. CDR1 is PRHDT, CDR2 FYEKMQ, per germline (reference sequence). CDR3 DNA sequence: TGTGCCAGCAGCTTAACCGTGGACAGGGTGGGTAGTGGGGCCAACGTCCTGACTTTC. Translation gives CASSLTVDRVGSGANVLTF.

This chain links TRBV10-1 with TRBJ2-3; 7 positions match TRBD1. The CDR3 is 16 amino acids. CDR1 is WNHNN and CDR2 is SYGVQD in the germline V gene (reference sequence). Trimming at V came to 6 bases and at J to 3 bases, leaving 12 bases not matched to a gene. The CDR3 is CASSPSRDSYTDTQYF. The CDR3 DNA follows: TGCGCCAGCAGCCCCTCGAGGGACAGCTATACAGATACGCAGTATTTT.

J is TRBJ2-7 and V is TRBV7-9, with D uncertain. Per germline, CDR1 SEHNR and CDR2 FQNEAQ (reference sequence). The V end lost 5 bases, the J end lost 12 bases, and 23 bases lay between the germline ends. The CDR3 is made up of 14 amino acids. CDR3 sequence reads: CASSPMGNSDPRYF. The CDR3, as DNA: TGTGCCAGCAGCCCAATGGGTAACAGTGACCCTCGGTACTTC.

The genes are TRBV23-1 and TRBJ1-1, with 8 bases aligning to TRBD1. TRBV23-1 is an ORF for which the function is uncertain. The CDR3 runs 24 residues. J gave up 0 bases and V 0 bases, and 27 bases lay outside the gene matches. The CDR3 reads CASSQSTSGQGGWTFWDMNTEAFF. Written as DNA, the CDR3 is TGCGCCAGCAGTCAATCTACATCAGGACAGGGAGGATGGACTTTTTGGGACATGAACACTGAAGCTTTCTTT.

V usage is TRBV28 and J usage is TRBJ2-1; 9 nucleotides align to TRBD2. The V gene's germline CDR1 is MDHEN and CDR2 SYDVKM. The CDR3 is 15 amino acids. J lost 9 bases, V lost 2 bases, and 8 bases had no gene match. CDR3 nucleotide sequence: TGTGCCAGCAGTTTAGATGCGGGAGGGGTCACTGAGCAGTTCTTC. Its protein product is CASSLDAGGVTEQFF.

The V call is TRBV11-1, the J call TRBJ2-1, with a weak D call TRBD2 (6 bases). The CDR3 has 16 amino acids. V shed 5 bases and J shed 1 base, with 15 bases lying between them. The germline V gene has CDR1 SGHAT and CDR2 FQDESV (reference sequence). The CDR3 DNA sequence: TGTGCCAGCAGCCCCGGGGGTGCTGGATCCTACAATGAGCAGTTCTTC. Translating gives CASSPGGAGSYNEQFF.

The gene calls are TRBV28 and TRBJ1-5, with 7 bases matching TRBD1. Germline V gene lookup returns CDR1 MDHEN and CDR2 SYDVKM. V shed 4 bases, J shed 1 base, and the junction held 7 bases outside the gene matches. CDR3 length equals 16 residues. CDR3 in DNA: TGTGCCAGCAGTTCGGAAGGGACAGCCAGCAATCAGCCCCAGCATTTT. Protein sequence: CASSSEGTASNQPQHF.

The chain couples TRBV18 to TRBJ1-2; D is ambiguous. Per the germline V gene, CDR1 is KGHSH and CDR2 is LQKENI. This CDR3 is built from 13 residues. Trimming cost V 1 base and J 8 bases, with 11 bases left between them. CDR3 coding DNA: TGTGCCAGCTCACCACGTGTCCTAGAAGGCTACACCTTC. Encoded protein: CASSPRVLEGYTF. The variable domain in full, with the rest retrieved from reference TRBV18 and TRBJ1-2, is NAGVMQNPRHLVRRRGQEARLRCSPMKGHSHVYWYRQLPEEGLKFMVYLQKENIIDESGMPKERFSAEFPKEGPSILRIQQVVRGDSAAYFCASSPRVLEGYTFGSGTRLTVV.

The V and J genes are TRBV3-1 (or the pseudogene TRBV3-2) and TRBJ2-1; D ambiguous. The germline V and J ends were trimmed by 3 bases and 2 bases, with 11 bases remaining between them. The germline gives CDR1 LGHDT, CDR2 YNNKEL (reference sequence). The CDR3 contains 15 residues. For the CDR3, the DNA is TGTGCCAGCAGCCATTCGATACAACCCTACAATGAGCAGTTCTTC. Amino acids: CASSHSIQPYNEQFF.

In its sample, this clone was seen a few times. The V gene is TRBV4-1, the J gene TRBJ2-6; possible D gene TRBD2, 6 bases. V lost 2 bases, J lost 4 bases, and 15 bases lay in between. There are 17 residues in the CDR3. CDR1 is MGHRA, CDR2 YSYEKL, per germline. CDR3 bases: TGCGCCAGCAGCCAATCTGCGGGGTCCGTAGGGGCCAACGTCCTGACTTTC. Protein sequence: CASSQSAGSVGANVLTF.

As concerns this clone: Other DNA sequences in this sample translate to the same CDR3. This chain connects TRBV11-2 to TRBJ1-1; D is unclear. The CDR3 covers 13 residues. Germline V CDR1 and CDR2: SGHAT, FQNNGV. Trimming removed 0 bases at V and 2 bases at J, with 4 bases between. The CDR3 reads CASSLDRNTEAFF. The CDR3 nucleotides read TGTGCCAGCAGCTTAGACAGAAACACTGAAGCTTTCTTT.

V is TRBV4-1 and J is TRBJ2-3, with D tentatively TRBD1 (6 bases). Deletions cut 6 bases from V and 1 base from J, with 14 bases between. Per the germline V gene, CDR1 is MGHRA and CDR2 is YSYEKL. The CDR3 runs to 15 residues. CDR3 in amino acids: CASRKPGQGTDTQYF. The CDR3 DNA is TGCGCCAGCAGGAAACCGGGACAAGGCACAGATACGCAGTATTTT.

The genes are TRBV6-6 and TRBJ2-3; TRBD2 aligns across 8 bases. Germline-derived CDR1 and CDR2 are MNHNY and SVGAGI (reference sequence). The CDR3 is 14 amino acids. Trimming removed 8 bases from V and 2 bases from J; junction bases left unmatched: 6. Here the CDR3 DNA reads TGTGCCAGCGAAGGCGGGAGGTACACAGATACGCAGTATTTT. Its protein is CASEGGRYTDTQYF.

The chain combines TRBV7-2 with TRBJ1-1, with no clear D. V gave up 1 base and J gave up 6 bases, with 15 bases separating them. CDR3 size: 15 residues. Germline-derived CDR1 and CDR2 are SGHTA and FQGNSA. CDR3 coding DNA: TGTGCCAGCAGCTTAGGCGCCCGCCAAAGCGCTGAAGCTTTCTTT. Translated: CASSLGARQSAEAFF.

This sequence joins TRBV7-9 and TRBJ2-5; possible D gene TRBD2, 5 bases. V lost 6 bases, J lost 2 bases, and 10 bases lay in between. Germline assignment: CDR1 SEHNR and CDR2 FQNEAQ (reference sequence). The CDR3 contains 13 residues. The CDR3 DNA follows: TGTGCCAGCAGTCATGGACTTCAAGAGACCCAGTACTTC. Protein sequence: CASSHGLQETQYF.

This sequence joins TRBV11-2 and TRBJ2-7, with D perhaps matching TRBD2 (5 bases). This CDR3 has 15 residues. Trimming stripped 3 bases from V and 5 bases from J, with 17 bases between. CDR1 is SGHAT and CDR2 is FQNNGV in the germline V gene. The CDR3 sequence: CASSFRTSELDEQYF. CDR3 nucleotides: TGTGCCAGCAGCTTCCGGACTTCTGAGCTGGACGAGCAGTACTTC.

The rearrangement links TRBV6-6 to TRBJ1-6; 8 bases align to TRBD1. V was clipped by 6 bases and J by 14 bases; unmatched bases: 12. Germline CDR1 reads MNHNY; CDR2 reads SVGAGI (reference sequence). This CDR3 comprises 14 residues. DNA for the CDR3: TGTGCCAGCAGAACACCGGGACAGGTGTTTACCCTCCACTTT. Translated: CASRTPGQVFTLHF.

The chain has TRBV18 and TRBJ2-3; tentatively, D is TRBD1 (6 bases). V was clipped by 4 bases and J by 1 base, with 12 bases between them. This CDR3 region has 15 residues. Germline CDR1 reads KGHSH; CDR2 reads LQKENI. In DNA, the CDR3 is TGTGCCAGCTCACAACAGGGCTGGGGCACAGATACGCAGTATTTT. It is translated as CASSQQGWGTDTQYF.

The rearrangement links TRBV7-2 to TRBJ2-1, with TRBD2 matching 8 bases. Per the germline V gene, CDR1 is SGHTA and CDR2 is FQGNSA. The CDR3 totals 15 residues. V shed 2 bases, J shed 0 bases, and the junction held 0 bases outside the gene matches. Here the CDR3 DNA reads TGTGCCAGCAGCTTAAGCGGGAGCTCCTACAATGAGCAGTTCTTC. Translation: CASSLSGSSYNEQFF.

J is TRBJ2-1 and V is TRBV7-3; D is possibly TRBD2 (6 bases). With 2 bases removed from V and 2 bases from J, the gap between germline ends came to 10 bases. CDR1 and CDR2 from the germline V gene are SGHTA and FQGTGA. There are 15 residues in the CDR3. CDR3 sequence reads: CASSLAGPPYNEQFF. DNA of the CDR3: TGTGCCAGCAGCTTAGCGGGGCCACCCTACAATGAGCAGTTCTTC. The entire variable domain, with the rest obtained from reference TRBV7-3 and TRBJ2-1, is as follows: GAGVSQTPSNKVTEKGKYVELRCDPISGHTALYWYRQSLGQGPEFLIYFQGTGAADDSGLPNDRFFAVRPEGSVSTLKIQRTERGDSAVYLCASSLAGPPYNEQFFGPGTRLTVL.

CDR3 amino acids: CASSLFPSYARGYTF. In DNA, the CDR3 is TGTGCCAGCAGCTTGTTTCCCTCTTACGCGCGGGGCTACACCTTC. This chain joins TRBV5-6 and TRBJ1-2; no firm D call. The V end lost 1 base, the J end lost 8 bases, and 18 bases lay between the germline ends. The CDR3 extends over 15 amino acids. Germline CDR1 SGHDT, CDR2 YYEEEE.

V gene TRBV5-1 combines with J gene TRBJ1-1; 9 bases fit TRBD1. The CDR3 totals 15 residues. The V gene's germline CDR1 is SGHRS and CDR2 YFSETQ. V dropped 4 bases and J dropped 5; count of bases not matched to a gene: 9. This CDR3 is CASSERLGTGTEAFF. CDR3 sequence (DNA): TGCGCCAGCAGCGAGCGTCTAGGGACAGGGACTGAAGCTTTCTTT.

This chain joins TRBV11-2 and TRBJ2-7; 8 bases fit TRBD2. The CDR3 loop spans 15 amino acids. After removal of 2 bases from V and 2 bases from J, the junction contained 5 bases not matched to a gene. The V gene's germline CDR1 is SGHAT and CDR2 FQNNGV. The chain's CDR3 is CASSLSLAGTYEQYF. The CDR3, as DNA: TGTGCCAGCAGCTTAAGTCTAGCGGGTACCTACGAGCAGTACTTC.

This rearrangement joins TRBV27 to TRBJ1-2; D perhaps matches TRBD1 (5 bases). V was clipped by 6 bases and J by 8 bases, with 19 bases between them. Germline V gene sequence: CDR1 MNHEY, CDR2 SMNVEV (reference sequence). The CDR3 extends over 14 amino acids. DNA for the CDR3: TGTGCCAGCAGACCCGACAGTCTGGGATACGGCTACACCTTC. This translates into CASRPDSLGYGYTF.